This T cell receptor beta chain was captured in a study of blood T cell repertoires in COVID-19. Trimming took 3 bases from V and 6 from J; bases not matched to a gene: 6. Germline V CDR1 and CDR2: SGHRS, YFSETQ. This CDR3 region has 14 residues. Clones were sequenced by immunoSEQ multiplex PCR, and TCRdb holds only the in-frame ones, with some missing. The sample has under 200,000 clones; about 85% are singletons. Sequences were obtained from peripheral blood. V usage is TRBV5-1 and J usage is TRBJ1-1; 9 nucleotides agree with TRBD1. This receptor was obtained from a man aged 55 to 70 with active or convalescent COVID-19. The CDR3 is CASSWTGENPEAFF. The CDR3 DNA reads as TGCGCCAGCAGCTGGACAGGGGAAAACCCTGAAGCTTTCTTT.